The T cell receptor beta chain under discussion was sequenced for a study of CD8 T cells in Susac syndrome (dated by TCRdb to about 2019). In the study overall: Repertoire sequencing was used to test whether CD8+ T cell activation and differentiation in Susac syndrome was antigen driven. What the study reported, not specific to this receptor: The study acknowledged that relatively few individuals were included in the TCR sequencing and HLA analysis.

RNA was extracted using the RNeasy kit, and about 0.45 to 1 ug of the RNA was reverse transcribed with random hexamers. The immunoSEQ multiplex PCR assay, which covers 54 Vbeta and 13 Jbeta segments, was used to amplify TCR beta CDR3 regions. Bias from PCR amplification was corrected by using a synthetic template baseline for primer optimization and for computational correction. In the authors' own workflow: Reads were assigned to V, D and J genes according to IMGT and analyzed in immunoSEQ Analyzer, with only productive sequences retained. Clonality was calculated as one minus the Shannon entropy normalized by log2 of the number of productive unique sequences. For each patient and control, public and private clones were evaluated among the 100 most prevalent clones. Susac-specific clones were defined as absent from healthy and MS cohorts, around 980 published viral clones and other ImmuneACCESS disease sequences. TCRdb reanalyzed the raw reads on its own, using fastp at Q25 for trimming and MiXCR for clone calling, and kept in-frame beta chains. Identical CDR3 protein sequences are pooled into one entry, listed with their most common genes and DNA. The V and J calls were not made by the authors but by TCRdb's processing. This sample is represented by about 180,000 distinct CDR3 sequences; approximately 96% of them were singletons. The top ten hold roughly 0.095% of the sample.

Remarks on this clonotype: Its recognized antigen is unknown. No much larger clonotype is one base removed from it; base qualities were not supplied.

Peripheral blood CD8+ and CD4+ T cells from healthy donors, Susac syndrome patients and multiple sclerosis patients were profiled using high-throughput TCR beta sequencing. Multiple sclerosis controls were treatment-naive patients with stable or active relapsing-remitting disease fulfilling revised McDonald criteria. Bulk CD8+ and CD4+ T cells were purified by magnetic negative isolation, whereas CD8+ TEMRA cells were enriched by FACS. Blood was collected in EDTA tubes and processed within 24 hours, with PBMCs isolated through density gradient centrifugation. PBMCs intended for TCR sequencing were frozen in liquid nitrogen and were later thawed in a 37 degrees C water bath. The sorted or isolated CD4+, CD8+ and CD8+ TEMRA cells reached a purity of at least 90%. Trimming costs V 3 bases and J 7 bases, and their ends lie 12 bases apart. Including the terminal cysteine and phenylalanine, the CDR3 comprises 12 residues. The DNA shown is the 36-base CDR3, in frame from base 1. The germline V gene (reference sequence) sets CDR1 to DFQATT and CDR2 to SNEGSKA.

The rearrangement combines TRBV20-1 with TRBJ1-2; the best D guess is TRBD1, with 6 bases matching. What was sequenced was CD4+ T cells from PBMCs. This TCR came from a human donor with multiple sclerosis. CDR3 loop: CSARSGDRGYTF. The DNA is as follows: TGCAGTGCTAGGTCAGGGGATCGTGGCTACACCTTC.